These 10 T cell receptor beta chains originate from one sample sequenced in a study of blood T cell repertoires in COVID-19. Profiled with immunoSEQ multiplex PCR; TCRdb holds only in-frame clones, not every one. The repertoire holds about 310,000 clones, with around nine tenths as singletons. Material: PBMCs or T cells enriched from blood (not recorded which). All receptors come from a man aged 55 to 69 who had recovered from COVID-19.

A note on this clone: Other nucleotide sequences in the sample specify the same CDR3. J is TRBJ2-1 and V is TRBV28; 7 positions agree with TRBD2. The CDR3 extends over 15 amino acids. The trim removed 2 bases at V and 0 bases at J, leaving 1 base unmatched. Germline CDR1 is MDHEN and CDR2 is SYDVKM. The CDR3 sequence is CASSLPGGSYNEQFF. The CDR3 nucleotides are TGTGCCAGCAGTTTACCGGGGGGCTCCTACAATGAGCAGTTCTTC.

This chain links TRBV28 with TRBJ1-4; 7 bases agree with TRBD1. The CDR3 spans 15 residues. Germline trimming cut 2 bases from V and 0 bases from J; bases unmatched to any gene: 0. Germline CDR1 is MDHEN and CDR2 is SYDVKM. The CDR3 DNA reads TGTGCCAGCAGTTTACAGGGGGCAACTAATGAAAAACTGTTTTTT. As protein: CASSLQGATNEKLFF.

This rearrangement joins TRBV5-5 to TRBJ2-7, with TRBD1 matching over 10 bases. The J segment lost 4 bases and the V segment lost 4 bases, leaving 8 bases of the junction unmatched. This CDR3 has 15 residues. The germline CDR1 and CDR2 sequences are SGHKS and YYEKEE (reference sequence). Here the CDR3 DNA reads TGTGCCAGCAGCGCGACAGGGGGCGTGGGATACGAGCAGTACTTC. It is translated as CASSATGGVGYEQYF.

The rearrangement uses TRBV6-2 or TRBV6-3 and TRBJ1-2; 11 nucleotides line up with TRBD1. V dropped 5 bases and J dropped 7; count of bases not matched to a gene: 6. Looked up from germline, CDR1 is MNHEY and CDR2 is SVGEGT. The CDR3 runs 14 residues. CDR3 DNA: TGTGCCAGCAGTACCTCGGGACAGGGGGTTGGCTACACCTTC. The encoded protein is CASSTSGQGVGYTF.

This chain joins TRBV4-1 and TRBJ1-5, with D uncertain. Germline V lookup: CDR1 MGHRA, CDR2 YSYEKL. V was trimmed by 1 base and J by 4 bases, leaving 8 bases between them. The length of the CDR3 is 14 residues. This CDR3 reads CASSQGHLNQPQHF. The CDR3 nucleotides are TGCGCCAGCAGCCAAGGGCACCTGAATCAGCCCCAGCATTTT.

The CDR3 sequence: CARGTGDEKLFF. CDR3 nucleotide sequence: TGTGCCAGAGGGACAGGGGATGAAAAACTGTTTTTT. The rearrangement joins TRBV6-4 to TRBJ1-4; 10 bases match TRBD1. Germline CDR1 reads MRHNA; CDR2 reads SNTAGT. The V gene end was trimmed by 9 bases and the J gene end by 6 bases; junction bases not matched to a gene: 1. The CDR3 runs to 12 residues.

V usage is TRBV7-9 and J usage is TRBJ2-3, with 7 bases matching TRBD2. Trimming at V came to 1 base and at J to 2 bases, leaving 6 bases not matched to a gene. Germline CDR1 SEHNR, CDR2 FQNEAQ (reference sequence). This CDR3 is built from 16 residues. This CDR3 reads CASSLGLAENTDTQYF. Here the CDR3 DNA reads TGTGCCAGCAGCTTAGGTCTAGCGGAGAACACAGATACGCAGTATTTT.

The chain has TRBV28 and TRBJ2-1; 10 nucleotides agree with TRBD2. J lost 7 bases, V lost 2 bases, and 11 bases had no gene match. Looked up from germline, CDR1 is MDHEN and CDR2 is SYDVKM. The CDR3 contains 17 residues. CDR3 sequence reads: CASSLGSASGSLNEQFF. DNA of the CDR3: TGTGCCAGCAGTTTAGGTTCGGCTAGCGGGAGTTTAAATGAGCAGTTCTTC.

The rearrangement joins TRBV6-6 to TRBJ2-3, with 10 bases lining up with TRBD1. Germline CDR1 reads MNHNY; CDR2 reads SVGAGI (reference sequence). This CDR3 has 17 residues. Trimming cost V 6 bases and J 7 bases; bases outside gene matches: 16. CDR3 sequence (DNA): TGTGCCAGCAGCCGACAGGGGGCGCGTGACTGGGCGAATACGCAGTATTTT. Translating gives CASSRQGARDWANTQYF.

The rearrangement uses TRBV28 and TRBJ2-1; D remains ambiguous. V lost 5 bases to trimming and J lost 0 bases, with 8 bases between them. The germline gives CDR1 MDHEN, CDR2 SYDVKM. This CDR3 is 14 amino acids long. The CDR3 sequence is CASSPPSSYNEQFF. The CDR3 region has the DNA TGTGCCAGCAGTCCCCCGAGCTCCTACAATGAGCAGTTCTTC.